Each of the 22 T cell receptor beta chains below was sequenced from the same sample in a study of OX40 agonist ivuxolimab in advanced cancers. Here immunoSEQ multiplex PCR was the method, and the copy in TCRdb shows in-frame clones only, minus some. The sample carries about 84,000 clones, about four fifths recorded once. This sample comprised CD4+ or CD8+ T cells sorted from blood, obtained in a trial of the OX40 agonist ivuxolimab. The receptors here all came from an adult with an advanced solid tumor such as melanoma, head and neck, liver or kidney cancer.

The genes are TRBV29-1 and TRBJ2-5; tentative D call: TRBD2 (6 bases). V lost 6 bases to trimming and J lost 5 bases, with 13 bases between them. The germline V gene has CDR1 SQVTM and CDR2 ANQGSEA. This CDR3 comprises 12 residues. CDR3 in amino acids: CSVGRSGETQYF. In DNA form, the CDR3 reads TGCAGCGTCGGACGGAGCGGGGAGACCCAGTACTTC.

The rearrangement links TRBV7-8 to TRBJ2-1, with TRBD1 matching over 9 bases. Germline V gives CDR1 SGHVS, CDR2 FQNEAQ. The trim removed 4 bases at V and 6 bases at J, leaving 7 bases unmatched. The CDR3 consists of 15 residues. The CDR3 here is CASSSTGGKPNEQFF. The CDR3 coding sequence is TGTGCCAGCAGCTCCACAGGGGGCAAGCCCAATGAGCAGTTCTTC.

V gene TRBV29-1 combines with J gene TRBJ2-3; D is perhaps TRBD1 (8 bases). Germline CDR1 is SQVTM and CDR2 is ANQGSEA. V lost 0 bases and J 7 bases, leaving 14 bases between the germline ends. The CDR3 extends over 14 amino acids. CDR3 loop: CSVEDWTGTNTQYF. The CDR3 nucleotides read TGCAGCGTTGAAGATTGGACAGGGACTAATACGCAGTATTTT.

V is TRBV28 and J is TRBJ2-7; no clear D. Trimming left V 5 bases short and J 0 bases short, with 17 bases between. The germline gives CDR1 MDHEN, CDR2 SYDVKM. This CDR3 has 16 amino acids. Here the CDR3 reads CASSPPGSYSSYEQYV. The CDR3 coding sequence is TGTGCCAGCAGTCCCCCGGGCAGTTATAGCTCCTACGAGCAGTACGTC.

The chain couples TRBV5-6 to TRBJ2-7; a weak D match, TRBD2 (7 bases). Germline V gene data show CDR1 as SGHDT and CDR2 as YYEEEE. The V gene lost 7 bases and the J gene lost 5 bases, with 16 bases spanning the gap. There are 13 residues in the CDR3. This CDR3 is CASRRGGANEQYF. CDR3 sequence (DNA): TGTGCCAGCCGGCGAGGGGGGGCCAACGAGCAGTACTTC.

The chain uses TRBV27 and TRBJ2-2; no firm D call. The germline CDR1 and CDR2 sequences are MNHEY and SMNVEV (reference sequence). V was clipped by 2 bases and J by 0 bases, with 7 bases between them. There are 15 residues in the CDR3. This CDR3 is CASSLRYPNTGELFF. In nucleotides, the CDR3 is TGTGCCAGCAGTTTAAGGTACCCGAACACCGGGGAGCTGTTTTTT.

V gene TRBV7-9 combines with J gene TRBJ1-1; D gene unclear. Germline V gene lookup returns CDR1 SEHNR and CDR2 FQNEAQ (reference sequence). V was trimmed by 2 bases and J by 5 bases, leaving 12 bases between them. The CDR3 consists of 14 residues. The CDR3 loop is CASSLTATKTEAFF. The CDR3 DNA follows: TGTGCCAGCAGCTTAACGGCAACCAAAACTGAAGCTTTCTTT.

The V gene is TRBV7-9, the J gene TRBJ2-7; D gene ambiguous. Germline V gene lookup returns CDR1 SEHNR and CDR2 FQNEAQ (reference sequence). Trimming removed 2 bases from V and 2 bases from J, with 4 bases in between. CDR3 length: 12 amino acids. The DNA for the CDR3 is TGTGCCAGCAGCTTATCAGCCTACGAGCAGTACTTC. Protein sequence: CASSLSAYEQYF.

The CDR3 nucleotides are TGTGCCAGCAGTGGGGGACAGGGGTACAATGAGCAGTTCTTC. Translated: CASSGGQGYNEQFF. This chain joins TRBV25-1 and TRBJ2-1; 10 positions agree with TRBD1. V was clipped by 4 bases and J by 4 bases; unmatched bases: 1. The germline CDR1 and CDR2 sequences are MGHDK and SYGVNS. This CDR3 comprises 14 residues.

CDR3 amino acids: CASSLEQGGEQFF. The DNA for the CDR3 is TGTGCCAGCAGCTTAGAACAGGGAGGTGAGCAGTTCTTC. This rearrangement joins TRBV7-3 to TRBJ2-1; D is perhaps TRBD1 or TRBD2 (6 bases each). Germline V lookup: CDR1 SGHTA, CDR2 FQGTGA. The V end lost 2 bases, the J end lost 9 bases, and 11 bases lay between the germline ends. The CDR3 totals 13 residues.

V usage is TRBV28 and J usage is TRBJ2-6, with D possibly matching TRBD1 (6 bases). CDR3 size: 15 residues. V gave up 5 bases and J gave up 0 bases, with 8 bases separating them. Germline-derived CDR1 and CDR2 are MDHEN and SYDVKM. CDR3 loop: CASSQDSSGANVLTF. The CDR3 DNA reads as TGTGCCAGCAGTCAGGACAGCTCTGGGGCCAACGTCCTGACTTTC.

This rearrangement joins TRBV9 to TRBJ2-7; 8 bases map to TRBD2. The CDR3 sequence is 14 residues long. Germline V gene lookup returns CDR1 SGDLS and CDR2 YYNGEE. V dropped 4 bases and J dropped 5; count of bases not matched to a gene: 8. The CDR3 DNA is TGTGCCAGCAGCCCCCCCCGGGGGGGGGACGAGCAGTACTTC. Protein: CASSPPRGGDEQYF.

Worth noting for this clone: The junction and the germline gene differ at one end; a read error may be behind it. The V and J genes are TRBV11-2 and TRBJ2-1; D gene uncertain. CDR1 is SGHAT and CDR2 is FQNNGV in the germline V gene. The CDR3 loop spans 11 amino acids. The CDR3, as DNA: TGTGCCAGCAGCTCCCACAATGAGCAGTTCTTC. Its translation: CASSSHNEQFF. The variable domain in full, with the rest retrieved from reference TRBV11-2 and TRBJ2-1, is EAGVAQSPRYKIIEKRQSVAFWCNPISGHATLYWYQQILGQGPKLLIQFQNNGVVDDSQLPKDRFSAERLKGVDSTLKIQPAKLEDSAVYLCASSSHNEQFFGPGTRLTVL.

The CDR3 sequence: CASSVGIGSGAWTDTQYF. The CDR3 nucleotides are TGTGCCAGCAGCGTAGGGATTGGTAGCGGGGCATGGACAGATACGCAGTATTTT. The gene calls are TRBV9 and TRBJ2-3; 8 nucleotides align to TRBD2. Germline-derived CDR1 and CDR2 are SGDLS and YYNGEE. This CDR3 is built from 18 residues. The junction had 12 bases not matched to a gene; V was cut back by 0 bases and J by 3 bases.

CDR3 amino acids: CAISGTGGNIQYF. The CDR3 DNA reads TGTGCCATCAGCGGGACCGGAGGAAACATTCAGTACTTC. This chain links TRBV10-3 with TRBJ2-4; D is tentatively TRBD1 or TRBD2 (5 bases each). V was trimmed by 6 bases and J by 6 bases, leaving 12 bases between them. Germline lookup yields CDR1 ENHRY and CDR2 SYGVKD. The CDR3 spans 13 residues.

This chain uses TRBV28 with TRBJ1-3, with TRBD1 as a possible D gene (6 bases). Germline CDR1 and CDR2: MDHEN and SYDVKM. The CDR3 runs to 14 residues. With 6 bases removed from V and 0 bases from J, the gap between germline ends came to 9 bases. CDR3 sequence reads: CASRRDTSGNTIYF. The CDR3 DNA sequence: TGTGCCAGCAGAAGGGACACCTCTGGAAACACCATATATTTT.

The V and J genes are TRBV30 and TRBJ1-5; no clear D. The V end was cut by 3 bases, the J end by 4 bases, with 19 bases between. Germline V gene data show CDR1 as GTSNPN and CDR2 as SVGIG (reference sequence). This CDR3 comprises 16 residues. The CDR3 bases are TGTGCCTGGAGCCCTCAGTGGGCCCTGGGGAATCAGCCCCAGCATTTT. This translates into CAWSPQWALGNQPQHF.

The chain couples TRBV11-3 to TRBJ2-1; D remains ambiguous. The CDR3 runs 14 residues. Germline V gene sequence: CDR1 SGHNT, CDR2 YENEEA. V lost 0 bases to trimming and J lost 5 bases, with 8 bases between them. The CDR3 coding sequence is TGTGCCAGCAGCTTAGACCGTCGGGACAATGAGCAGTTCTTC. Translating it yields CASSLDRRDNEQFF.

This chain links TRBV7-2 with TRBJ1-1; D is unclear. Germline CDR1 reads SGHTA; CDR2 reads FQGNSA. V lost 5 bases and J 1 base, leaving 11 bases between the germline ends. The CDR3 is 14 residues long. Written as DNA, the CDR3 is TGTGCCAGCAGCCCGAGGGTGTCGAACACTGAAGCTTTCTTT. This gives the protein CASSPRVSNTEAFF.

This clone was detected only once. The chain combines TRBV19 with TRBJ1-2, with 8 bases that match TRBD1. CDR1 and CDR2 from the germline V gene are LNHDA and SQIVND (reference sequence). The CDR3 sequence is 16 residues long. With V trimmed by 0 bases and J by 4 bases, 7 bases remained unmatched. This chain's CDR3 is CASSIDPRTGSYGYTF. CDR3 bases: TGTGCCAGTAGTATAGATCCCAGGACAGGGAGCTATGGCTACACCTTC.

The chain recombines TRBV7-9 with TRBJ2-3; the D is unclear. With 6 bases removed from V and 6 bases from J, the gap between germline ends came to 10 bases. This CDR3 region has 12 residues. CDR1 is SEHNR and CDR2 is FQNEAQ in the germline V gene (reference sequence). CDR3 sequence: CASSPEADTQYF. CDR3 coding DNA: TGTGCCAGCAGTCCCGAAGCTGATACGCAGTATTTT.

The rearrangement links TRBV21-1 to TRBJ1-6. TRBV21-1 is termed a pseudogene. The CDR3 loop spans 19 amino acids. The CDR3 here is CASSKSTGLETEHNSPLHF. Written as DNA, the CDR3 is TGTGCCAGCAGCAAGTCCACGGGGTTGGAGACAGAACATAATTCACCCCTCCACTTT.